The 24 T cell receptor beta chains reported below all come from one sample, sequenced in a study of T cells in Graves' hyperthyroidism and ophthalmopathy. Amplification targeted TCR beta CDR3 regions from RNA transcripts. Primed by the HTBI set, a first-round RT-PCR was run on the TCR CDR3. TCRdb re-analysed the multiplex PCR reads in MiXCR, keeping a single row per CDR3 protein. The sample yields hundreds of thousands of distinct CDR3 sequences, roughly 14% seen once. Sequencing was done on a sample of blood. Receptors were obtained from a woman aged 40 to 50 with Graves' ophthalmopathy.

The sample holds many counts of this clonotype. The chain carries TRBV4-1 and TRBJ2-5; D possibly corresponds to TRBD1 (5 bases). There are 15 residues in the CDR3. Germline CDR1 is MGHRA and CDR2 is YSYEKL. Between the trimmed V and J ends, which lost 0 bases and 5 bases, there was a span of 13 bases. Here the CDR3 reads CASSQDSARAETQYF. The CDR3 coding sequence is TGCGCCAGCAGCCAAGATTCCGCCAGGGCTGAGACCCAGTACTTC.

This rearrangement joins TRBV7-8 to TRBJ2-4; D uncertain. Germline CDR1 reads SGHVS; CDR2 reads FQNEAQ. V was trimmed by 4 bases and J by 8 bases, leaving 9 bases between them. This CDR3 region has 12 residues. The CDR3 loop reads CASSSIRDIQYF. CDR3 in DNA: TGTGCCAGCAGCTCAATCCGGGACATTCAGTACTTC.

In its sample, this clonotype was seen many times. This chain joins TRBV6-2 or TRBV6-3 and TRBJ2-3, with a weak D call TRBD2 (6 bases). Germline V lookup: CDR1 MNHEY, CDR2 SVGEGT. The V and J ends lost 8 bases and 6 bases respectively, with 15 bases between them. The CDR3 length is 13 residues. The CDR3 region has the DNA TGTGCCAGCCAGGAGGGAGAGGTGGATACGCAGTATTTT. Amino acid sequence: CASQEGEVDTQYF.

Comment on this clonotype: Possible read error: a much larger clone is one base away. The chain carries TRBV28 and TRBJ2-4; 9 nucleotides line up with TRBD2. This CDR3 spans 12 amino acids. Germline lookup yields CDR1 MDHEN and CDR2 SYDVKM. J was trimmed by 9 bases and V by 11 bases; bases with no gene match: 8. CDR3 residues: CAGRTSDGIQYF. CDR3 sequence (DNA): TGTGCCGGTCGGACTAGCGATGGCATTCAGTACTTC. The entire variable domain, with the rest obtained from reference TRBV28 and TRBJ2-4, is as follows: DVKVTQSSRYLVKRTGEKVFLECVQDMDHENMFWYRQDPGLGLRLIYFSYDVKMKEKGDIPEGYSVSREKKERFSLILESASTNQTSMYLCAGRTSDGIQYFGAGTRLSVL.

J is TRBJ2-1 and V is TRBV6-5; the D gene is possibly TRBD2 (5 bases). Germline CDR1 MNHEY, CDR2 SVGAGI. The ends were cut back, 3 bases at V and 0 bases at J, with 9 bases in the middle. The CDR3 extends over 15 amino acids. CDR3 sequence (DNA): TGTGCCAGCAGTTATACCCGGGGCTCCTACAATGAGCAGTTCTTC. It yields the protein CASSYTRGSYNEQFF.

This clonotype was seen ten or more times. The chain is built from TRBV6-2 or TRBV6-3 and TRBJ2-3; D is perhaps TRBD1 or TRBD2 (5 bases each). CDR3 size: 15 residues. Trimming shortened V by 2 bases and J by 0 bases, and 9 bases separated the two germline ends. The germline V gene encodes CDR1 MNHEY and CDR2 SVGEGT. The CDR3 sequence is CASSYLGTSTDTQYF. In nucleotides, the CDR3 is TGTGCCAGCAGTTACCTCGGGACCAGCACAGATACGCAGTATTTT.

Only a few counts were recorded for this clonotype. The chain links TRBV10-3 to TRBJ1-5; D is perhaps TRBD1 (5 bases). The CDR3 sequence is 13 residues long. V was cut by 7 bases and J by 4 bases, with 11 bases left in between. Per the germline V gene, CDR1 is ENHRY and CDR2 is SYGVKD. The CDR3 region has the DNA TGTGCCATCACAGGGATCCTAAATCAGCCCCAGCATTTT. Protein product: CAITGILNQPQHF.

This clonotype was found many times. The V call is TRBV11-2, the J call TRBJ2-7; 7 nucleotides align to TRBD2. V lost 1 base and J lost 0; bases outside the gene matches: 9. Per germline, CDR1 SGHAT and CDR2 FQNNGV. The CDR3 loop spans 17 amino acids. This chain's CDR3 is CASSLVGAGITSYEQYF. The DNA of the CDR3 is TGTGCCAGCAGCTTAGTTGGAGCGGGGATCACCTCCTACGAGCAGTACTTC. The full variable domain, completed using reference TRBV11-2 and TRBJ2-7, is EAGVAQSPRYKIIEKRQSVAFWCNPISGHATLYWYQQILGQGPKLLIQFQNNGVVDDSQLPKDRFSAERLKGVDSTLKIQPAKLEDSAVYLCASSLVGAGITSYEQYFGPGTRLTVT.

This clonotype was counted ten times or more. The CDR3 sequence: CASSPQGNPEAFF. In DNA form, the CDR3 reads TGTGCCAGCAGTCCCCAGGGTAACCCTGAAGCTTTCTTT. This chain joins TRBV6-1 and TRBJ1-1, with D tentatively TRBD1 (5 bases). Germline V gene sequence: CDR1 MNHNS, CDR2 SASEGT. The CDR3 is 13 residues long. With 5 bases removed from V and 6 bases from J, the gap between germline ends came to 13 bases.

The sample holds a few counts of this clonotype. CDR3 loop: CATSRSPVGSTDTQYF. CDR3 sequence (DNA): TGTGCCACCAGCAGATCGCCGGTGGGGAGCACAGATACGCAGTATTTT. The V call is TRBV15, the J call TRBJ2-3; D is undetermined. The germline V gene has CDR1 LNHNV and CDR2 YYDKDF (reference sequence). V was trimmed by 2 bases and J by 0 bases, leaving 12 bases between them. The CDR3 totals 16 residues.

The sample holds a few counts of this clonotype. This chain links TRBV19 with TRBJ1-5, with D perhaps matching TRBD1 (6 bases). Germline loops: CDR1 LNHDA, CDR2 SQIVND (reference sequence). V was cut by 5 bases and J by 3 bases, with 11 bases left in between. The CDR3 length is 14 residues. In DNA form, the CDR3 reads TGTGCCAGTAGTCGGACAGCCGACAATCAGCCCCAGCATTTT. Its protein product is CASSRTADNQPQHF.

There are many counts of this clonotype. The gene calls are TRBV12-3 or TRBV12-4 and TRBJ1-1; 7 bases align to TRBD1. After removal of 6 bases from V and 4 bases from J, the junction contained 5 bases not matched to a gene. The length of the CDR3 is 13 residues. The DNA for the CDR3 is TGTGCCAGCAGGGACAGGTGGTTCACTGAAGCTTTCTTT. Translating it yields CASRDRWFTEAFF.

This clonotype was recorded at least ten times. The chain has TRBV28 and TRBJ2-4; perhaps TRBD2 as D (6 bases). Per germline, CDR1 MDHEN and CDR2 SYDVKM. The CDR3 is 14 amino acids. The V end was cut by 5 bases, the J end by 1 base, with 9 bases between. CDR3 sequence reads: CASSPGGAKNIQYF. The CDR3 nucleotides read TGTGCCAGCAGTCCCGGGGGTGCCAAAAACATTCAGTACTTC. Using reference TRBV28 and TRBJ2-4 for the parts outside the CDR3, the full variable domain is DVKVTQSSRYLVKRTGEKVFLECVQDMDHENMFWYRQDPGLGLRLIYFSYDVKMKEKGDIPEGYSVSREKKERFSLILESASTNQTSMYLCASSPGGAKNIQYFGAGTRLSVL.

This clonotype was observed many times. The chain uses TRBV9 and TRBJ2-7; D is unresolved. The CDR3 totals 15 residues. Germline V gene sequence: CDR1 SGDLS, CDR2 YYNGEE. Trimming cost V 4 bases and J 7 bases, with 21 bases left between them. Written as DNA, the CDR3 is TGTGCCAGCAGCTTGCCGCTTGCCCTAGAGGTGGAGCAGTACTTC. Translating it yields CASSLPLALEVEQYF. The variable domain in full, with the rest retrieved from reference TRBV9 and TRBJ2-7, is DSGVTQTPKHLITATGQRVTLRCSPRSGDLSVYWYQQSLDQGLQFLIQYYNGEERAKGNILERFSAQQFPDLHSELNLSSLELGDSALYFCASSLPLALEVEQYFGPGTRLTVT.

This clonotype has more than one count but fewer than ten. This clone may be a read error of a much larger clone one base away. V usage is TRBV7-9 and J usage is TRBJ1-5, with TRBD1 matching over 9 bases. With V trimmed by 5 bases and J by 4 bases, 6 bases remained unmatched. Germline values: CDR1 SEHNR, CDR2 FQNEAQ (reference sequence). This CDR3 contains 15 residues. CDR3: CASSPPGQGNQPQHF. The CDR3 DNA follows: TGTGCCAGCAGCCCCCCGGGACAGGGAAATCAGCCCCAGCATTTT.

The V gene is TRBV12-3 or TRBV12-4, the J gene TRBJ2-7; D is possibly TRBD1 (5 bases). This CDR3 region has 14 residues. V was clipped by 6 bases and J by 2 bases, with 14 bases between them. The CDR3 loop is CASRGQMGPYEQYF. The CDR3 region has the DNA TGTGCCAGCAGAGGGCAGATGGGGCCCTACGAGCAGTACTTC.

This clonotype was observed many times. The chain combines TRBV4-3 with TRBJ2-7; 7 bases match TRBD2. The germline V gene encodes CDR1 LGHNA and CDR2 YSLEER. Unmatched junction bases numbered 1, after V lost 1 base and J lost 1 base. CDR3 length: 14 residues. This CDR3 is CASSQGGGSYEQYF. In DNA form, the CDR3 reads TGCGCCAGCAGCCAAGGGGGGGGGTCCTACGAGCAGTACTTC.

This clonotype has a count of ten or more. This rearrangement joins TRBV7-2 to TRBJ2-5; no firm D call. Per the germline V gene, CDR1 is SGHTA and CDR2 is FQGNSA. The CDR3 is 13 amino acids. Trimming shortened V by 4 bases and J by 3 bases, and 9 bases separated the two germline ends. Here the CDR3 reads CASSSGIKETQYF. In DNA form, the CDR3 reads TGTGCCAGCAGCTCCGGAATAAAAGAGACCCAGTACTTC.

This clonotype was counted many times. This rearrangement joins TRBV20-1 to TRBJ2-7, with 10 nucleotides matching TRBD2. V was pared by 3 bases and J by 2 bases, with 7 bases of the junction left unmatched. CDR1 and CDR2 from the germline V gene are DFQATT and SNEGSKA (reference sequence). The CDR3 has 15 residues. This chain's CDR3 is CSASSLAGVPYEQYF. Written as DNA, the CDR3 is TGCAGTGCTAGTTCCCTAGCGGGAGTTCCCTACGAGCAGTACTTC.

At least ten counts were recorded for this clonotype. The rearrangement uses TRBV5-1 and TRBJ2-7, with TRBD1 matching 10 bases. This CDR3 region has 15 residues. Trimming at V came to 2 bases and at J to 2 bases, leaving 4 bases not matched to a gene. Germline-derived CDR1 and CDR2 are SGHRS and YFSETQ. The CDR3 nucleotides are TGCGCCAGCAGCTTCGGACAGGGGGGGACCTACGAGCAGTACTTC. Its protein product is CASSFGQGGTYEQYF.

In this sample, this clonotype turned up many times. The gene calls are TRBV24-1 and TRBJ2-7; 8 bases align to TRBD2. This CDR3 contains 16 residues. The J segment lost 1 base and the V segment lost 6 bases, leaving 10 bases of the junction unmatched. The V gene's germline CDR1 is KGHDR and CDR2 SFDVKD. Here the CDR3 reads CATSPGGARISYEQYF. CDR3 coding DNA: TGTGCCACCAGTCCGGGAGGGGCGAGGATTTCCTACGAGCAGTACTTC.

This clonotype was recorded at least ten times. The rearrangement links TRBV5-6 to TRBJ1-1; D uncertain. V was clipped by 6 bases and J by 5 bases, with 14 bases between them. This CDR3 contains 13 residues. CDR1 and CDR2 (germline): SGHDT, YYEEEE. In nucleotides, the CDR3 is TGTGCCAGCAAGGACTCCCCGGGGACTGAAGCTTTCTTT. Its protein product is CASKDSPGTEAFF.

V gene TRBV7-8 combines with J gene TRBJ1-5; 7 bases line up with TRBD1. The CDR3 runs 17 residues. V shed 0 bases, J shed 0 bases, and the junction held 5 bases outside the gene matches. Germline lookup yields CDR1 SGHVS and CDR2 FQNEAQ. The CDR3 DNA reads TGTGCCAGCAGCTTAGCCCCGGGACAGAGTAGCAATCAGCCCCAGCATTTT. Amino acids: CASSLAPGQSSNQPQHF.

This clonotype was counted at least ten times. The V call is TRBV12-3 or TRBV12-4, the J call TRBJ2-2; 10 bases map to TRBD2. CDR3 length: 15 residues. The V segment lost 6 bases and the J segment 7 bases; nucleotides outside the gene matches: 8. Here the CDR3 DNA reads TGTGCCAGCAGCGCTAGCGGGAGATTTGGCGGGGAGCTGTTTTTT. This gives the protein CASSASGRFGGELFF.